What follows describes a single TCR beta chain. This specimen comes from a study of OX40 agonist ivuxolimab in advanced cancers. Libraries were prepared by immunoSEQ multiplex PCR; TCRdb keeps only in-frame clonotypes and omits some of them. The sample consists of over 100,000 clones, 85% to 95% of them appearing once. Germline loops: CDR1 KGHSH, CDR2 LQKENI. This CDR3 comprises 15 residues. V gave up 1 base and J gave up 4 bases, with 13 bases separating them. The source material was CD4+ or CD8+ T cells sorted from blood, sampled in a trial of the OX40 agonist ivuxolimab. This chain uses TRBV18 with TRBJ1-2; D gene ambiguous. This sequence originates from an adult with an advanced solid tumor such as melanoma, head and neck, liver or kidney cancer. For the CDR3, the DNA is TGTGCCAGCTCACCACGGGTGGGTTTGACCTATGGCTACACCTTC. It is translated as CASSPRVGLTYGYTF.